A single sample is the source of the 16 T cell receptor beta chains below, sequenced in a study of shared clonotypes between healthy human individuals. The data were produced by immunoSEQ multiplex PCR, yet TCRdb's version contains in-frame clones alone and is incomplete. The table records hundreds of thousands of clones, around 96% of them present only once. Specimen: naive CD4+ T cells sorted from blood. Sample subset: CD45RA+ positively selected. Receptor source: a woman aged 25 to 39 in good health.

This chain connects TRBV10-3 to TRBJ2-3; D is unresolved. Deletions cut 6 bases from V and 1 base from J, with 11 bases between. The CDR3 is 14 amino acids. CDR1 is ENHRY and CDR2 is SYGVKD in the germline V gene. The CDR3 region is CAIRSSGGTDTQYF. CDR3 nucleotide sequence: TGTGCCATCAGGTCCTCCGGAGGCACAGATACGCAGTATTTT.

The rearrangement links TRBV6-6 to TRBJ2-2; a possible D gene is TRBD2 (6 bases). V lost 6 bases, J lost 6 bases, and 8 bases lay in between. The germline CDR1 and CDR2 sequences are MNHNY and SVGAGI (reference sequence). CDR3 size: 12 residues. CDR3 sequence (DNA): TGTGCCAGCAGCCGACTAGCCGGGGAGCTGTTTTTT. Translated: CASSRLAGELFF.

The chain has TRBV6-5 and TRBJ2-5, with D uncertain. CDR1 is MNHEY and CDR2 is SVGAGI in the germline V gene. CDR3 size: 12 residues. Trimming removed 7 bases at V and 7 bases at J, with 13 bases between. Here the CDR3 DNA reads TGTGCCAGCACTAAGGGTGCTGGGACCCAGTACTTC. This translates into CASTKGAGTQYF.

The genes are TRBV28 and TRBJ2-7; 8 bases agree with TRBD2. The germline V gene has CDR1 MDHEN and CDR2 SYDVKM. V was pared by 6 bases and J by 0 bases, with 13 bases of the junction left unmatched. The CDR3 length is 17 residues. The CDR3 nucleotides are TGTGCCAGCAGCATCTCGGGACTAGGAGGTGGCTCCTACGAGCAGTACTTC. Protein: CASSISGLGGGSYEQYF.

V is TRBV11-1 and J is TRBJ2-7; 7 nucleotides align to TRBD1. V was pared by 5 bases and J by 4 bases, with 5 bases of the junction left unmatched. The CDR3 has 13 residues. Per germline, CDR1 SGHAT and CDR2 FQDESV (reference sequence). For the CDR3, the DNA is TGTGCCAGCAGCCCCTCGACAGGGTACGAGCAGTACTTC. Translation gives CASSPSTGYEQYF.

The chain carries TRBV18 and TRBJ1-6, with D maybe TRBD1 (5 bases). V was cut by 4 bases and J by 8 bases, with 15 bases left in between. CDR3 length equals 15 residues. Per germline, CDR1 KGHSH and CDR2 LQKENI. CDR3 residues: CASSRVAQGDSPLHF. The DNA of the CDR3 is TGTGCCAGCTCACGGGTCGCGCAGGGAGATTCACCCCTCCACTTT.

V and J are TRBV28 and TRBJ1-4; 8 nucleotides match TRBD1. CDR3 length equals 14 residues. V was clipped by 2 bases and J by 6 bases; unmatched bases: 2. Germline CDR1 MDHEN, CDR2 SYDVKM. CDR3 bases: TGTGCCAGCAGTTTAGGGACAGGATATGAAAAACTGTTTTTT. It encodes CASSLGTGYEKLFF.

The rearrangement links TRBV18 to TRBJ1-3, with unresolved D. Germline assignment: CDR1 KGHSH and CDR2 LQKENI. The CDR3 runs 15 residues. V was pared by 3 bases and J by 0 bases, with 9 bases between. The CDR3, as DNA: TGTGCCAGCTCACCCGCATGGGTCTCTGGAAACACCATATATTTT. The encoded protein is CASSPAWVSGNTIYF.

This clone was seen only once. This chain uses TRBV28 with TRBJ2-7, with 8 bases that match TRBD1. The CDR3 totals 14 residues. Looked up from germline, CDR1 is MDHEN and CDR2 is SYDVKM. With V trimmed by 6 bases and J by 9 bases, 13 bases remained unmatched. In DNA, the CDR3 is TGTGCCAGCAGCCGAGGGGGGACAGGTACCTCGCAGTACTTC. It specifies CASSRGGTGTSQYF.

The J gene is TRBJ2-3, the V gene TRBV6-4; D possibly corresponds to TRBD1 (6 bases). CDR3 length: 14 residues. The V gene's germline CDR1 is MRHNA and CDR2 SNTAGT. The V and J ends lost 4 bases and 1 base respectively, with 9 bases between them. CDR3 amino acids: CASSGDTGTDTQYF. The CDR3 coding sequence is TGTGCCAGCAGTGGGGACACAGGCACAGATACGCAGTATTTT.

V gene TRBV19 combines with J gene TRBJ1-4; a possible D gene is TRBD1 (5 bases). CDR1 LNHDA and CDR2 SQIVND come from the germline V gene (reference sequence). This CDR3 contains 12 residues. The V and J ends lost 5 bases and 7 bases respectively, with 8 bases between them. The chain's CDR3 is CASSQQGEKLFF. As DNA, the CDR3 is TGTGCCAGTAGTCAGCAGGGTGAAAAACTGTTTTTT.

Details on this clone: At the DNA level, this CDR3 is encoded by other sequences in the same sample as well. This chain joins TRBV11-3 and TRBJ2-7, with a tentative D call TRBD2 (6 bases). V lost 2 bases and J 0 bases, leaving 8 bases between the germline ends. The CDR3 covers 14 residues. The germline V gene encodes CDR1 SGHNT and CDR2 YENEEA. The CDR3 DNA reads TGTGCCAGCAGCTTAACTAGCAGCTCCTACGAGCAGTACTTC. Amino acids: CASSLTSSSYEQYF.

The chain links TRBV28 to TRBJ1-5; 10 bases line up with TRBD1. The germline gives CDR1 MDHEN, CDR2 SYDVKM. The CDR3 is made up of 16 amino acids. J gave up 7 bases and V 5 bases, and 11 bases lay outside the gene matches. The CDR3 DNA reads TGTGCCAGCAGTAGCGCCGGGACAGGGGTGGGCCAGCCCCAGCATTTT. Translation: CASSSAGTGVGQPQHF.

This chain links TRBV28 with TRBJ2-7, with 8 bases that match TRBD1. V lost 8 bases, J lost 5 bases, and 8 bases stayed unmatched. The CDR3 consists of 13 residues. Germline assignment: CDR1 MDHEN and CDR2 SYDVKM. Here the CDR3 reads CASVRTGRNEQYF. DNA of the CDR3: TGTGCCAGCGTACGGACAGGGCGGAACGAGCAGTACTTC. Supplemented by reference TRBV28 and TRBJ2-7, the full variable domain reads DVKVTQSSRYLVKRTGEKVFLECVQDMDHENMFWYRQDPGLGLRLIYFSYDVKMKEKGDIPEGYSVSREKKERFSLILESASTNQTSMYLCASVRTGRNEQYFGPGTRLTVT.

A word on this clone: Other DNA sequences in the same sample also yield this CDR3. The V and J genes are TRBV5-1 and TRBJ1-1, with no clear D. This CDR3 contains 13 residues. V was clipped by 2 bases and J by 1 base, with 6 bases between them. Germline values: CDR1 SGHRS, CDR2 YFSETQ. CDR3 loop: CASSLGRNTEAFF. The CDR3 nucleotides read TGCGCCAGCAGCTTAGGGAGGAACACTGAAGCTTTCTTT. Drawing the rest from reference TRBV5-1 and TRBJ1-1, the complete variable domain is KAGVTQTPRYLIKTRGQQVTLSCSPISGHRSVSWYQQTPGQGLQFLFEYFSETQRNKGNFPGRFSGRQFSNSRSEMNVSTLELGDSALYLCASSLGRNTEAFFGQGTRLTVV.

The chain couples TRBV2 to TRBJ1-6; the D is unclear. The CDR3 loop spans 15 amino acids. CDR1 and CDR2 from the germline V gene are SNHLY and FYNNEI. V lost 4 bases and J lost 10, with 17 bases in between. CDR3 in DNA: TGTGCCAGCAGTGTAGACGGGCCAATTAACTCACCCCTCCACTTT. The encoded protein is CASSVDGPINSPLHF.